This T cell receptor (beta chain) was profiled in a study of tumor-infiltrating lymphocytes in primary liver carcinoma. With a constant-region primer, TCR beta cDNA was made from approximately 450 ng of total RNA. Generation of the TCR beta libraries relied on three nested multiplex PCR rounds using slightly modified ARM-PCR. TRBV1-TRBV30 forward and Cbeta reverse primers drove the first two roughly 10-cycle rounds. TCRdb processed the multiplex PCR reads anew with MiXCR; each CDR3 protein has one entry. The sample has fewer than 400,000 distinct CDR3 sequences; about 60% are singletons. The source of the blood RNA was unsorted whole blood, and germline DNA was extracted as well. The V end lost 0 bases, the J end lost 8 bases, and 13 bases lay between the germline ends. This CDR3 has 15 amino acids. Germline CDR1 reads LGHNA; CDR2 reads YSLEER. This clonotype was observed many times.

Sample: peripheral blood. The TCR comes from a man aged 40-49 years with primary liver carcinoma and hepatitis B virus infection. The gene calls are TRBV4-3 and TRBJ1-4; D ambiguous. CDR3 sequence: CASSQDLLRSEKLFF. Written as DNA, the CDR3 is TGCGCCAGCAGCCAAGATCTACTCAGGTCAGAAAAACTGTTTTTT.